This T cell receptor (beta chain) was captured in a study of CD8+ T cells in alopecia areata. The wider study: Treated patients took oral tofacitinib at 5 to 10 mg twice daily.

Germline V CDR1 and CDR2: SEHNR, FQNEAQ (reference sequence). Deletions cut 1 base from V and 7 bases from J, with 11 bases between. There are 14 residues in the CDR3. The treatment was: oral pan-JAK inhibitor, 5-10 mg twice daily. TCR sequencing used cDNA made by reverse transcription of extracted RNA. The data were produced by immunoSEQ multiplex PCR, yet TCRdb's version contains in-frame clones alone and is incomplete. The sample lists some 180,000 clones, roughly half occurring once. J is TRBJ1-5 and V is TRBV7-9; D is perhaps TRBD1 (5 bases). The input for sequencing was CD8+ T cells sorted from blood, taken around week 54, from a patient treated with tofacitinib. The source is a human donor with alopecia areata. CDR3 nucleotide sequence: TGTGCCAGCAGCTTAGGCGGGGGTGGACAGCCCCAGCATTTT. Translating gives CASSLGGGGQPQHF.